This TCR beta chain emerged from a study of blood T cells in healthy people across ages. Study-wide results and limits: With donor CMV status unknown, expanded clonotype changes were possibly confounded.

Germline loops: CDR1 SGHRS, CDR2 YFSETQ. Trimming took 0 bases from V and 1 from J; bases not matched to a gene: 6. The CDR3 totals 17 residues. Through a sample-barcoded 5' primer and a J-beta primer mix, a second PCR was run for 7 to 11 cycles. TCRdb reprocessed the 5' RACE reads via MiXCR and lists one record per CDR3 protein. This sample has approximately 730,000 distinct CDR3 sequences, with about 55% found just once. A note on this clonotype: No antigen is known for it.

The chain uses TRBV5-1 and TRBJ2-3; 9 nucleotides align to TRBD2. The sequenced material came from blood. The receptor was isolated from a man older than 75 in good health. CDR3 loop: CASSLASSGTGTDTQYF. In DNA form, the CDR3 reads TGCGCCAGCAGCTTGGCCTCTAGCGGGACCGGCACAGATACGCAGTATTTT.